The 3 T cell receptor beta chains in this list originate from one sample, sequenced in a study of T cell responses to AZD1222 COVID-19 vaccine. Assay: immunoSEQ multiplex PCR; the TCRdb copy retains only in-frame clones and omits some. The sample yields more than 95,000 clones, 70% to 90% seen once. The sequencing here drew on peripheral blood, taken on day 0 of AZD1222 vaccination. The source is an adult in good health.

The chain carries TRBV5-4 and TRBJ2-3, with 9 bases fitting TRBD1. Germline V gene lookup returns CDR1 SGHNT and CDR2 YYREEE (reference sequence). The CDR3 totals 15 residues. The junction had 6 bases not matched to a gene; V was cut back by 4 bases and J by 3 bases. The CDR3 DNA reads as TGTGCCAGCAGCCTGCCGGGACAGGGAACAGATACGCAGTATTTT. Translation gives CASSLPGQGTDTQYF.

The chain combines TRBV28 with TRBJ2-1; 12 bases match TRBD2. Germline trimming cut 6 bases from V and 0 bases from J; bases unmatched to any gene: 15. In germline, CDR1 is MDHEN, CDR2 SYDVKM. The CDR3 runs 20 residues. The DNA for the CDR3 is TGTGCCAGCAGCCCCGGTCGGCTAGCGGGGGGGAGATCCTCCTACAATGAGCAGTTCTTC. Protein sequence: CASSPGRLAGGRSSYNEQFF.

V is TRBV5-1 and J is TRBJ1-2; tentatively, D is TRBD1 (5 bases). Germline V CDR1 and CDR2: SGHRS, YFSETQ. The CDR3 totals 18 residues. V was trimmed by 0 bases and J by 0 bases, leaving 18 bases between them. The CDR3 protein is CASSLVSSGDLANYGYTF. CDR3 DNA sequence: TGCGCCAGCAGCTTGGTTTCGTCGGGGGATTTAGCTAACTATGGCTACACCTTC.